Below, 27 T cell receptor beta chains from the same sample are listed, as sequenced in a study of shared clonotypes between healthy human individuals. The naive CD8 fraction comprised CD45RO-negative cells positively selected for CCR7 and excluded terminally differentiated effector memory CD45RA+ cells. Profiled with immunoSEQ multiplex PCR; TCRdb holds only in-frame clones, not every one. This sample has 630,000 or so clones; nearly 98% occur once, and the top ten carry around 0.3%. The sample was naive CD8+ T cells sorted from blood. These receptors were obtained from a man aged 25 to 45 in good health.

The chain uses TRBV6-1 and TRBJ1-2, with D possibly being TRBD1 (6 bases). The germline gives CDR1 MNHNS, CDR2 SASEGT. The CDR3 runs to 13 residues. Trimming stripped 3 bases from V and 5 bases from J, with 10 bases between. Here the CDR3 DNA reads TGTGCCAGCAGTGAGTGGCAGGGGTATGGCTACACCTTC. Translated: CASSEWQGYGYTF.

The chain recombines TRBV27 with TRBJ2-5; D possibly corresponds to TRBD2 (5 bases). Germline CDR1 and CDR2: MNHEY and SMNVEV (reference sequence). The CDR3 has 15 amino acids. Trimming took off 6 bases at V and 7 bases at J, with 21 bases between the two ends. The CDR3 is CASRPEAADWGTQYF. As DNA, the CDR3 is TGTGCCAGCAGGCCGGAGGCAGCTGACTGGGGGACCCAGTACTTC.

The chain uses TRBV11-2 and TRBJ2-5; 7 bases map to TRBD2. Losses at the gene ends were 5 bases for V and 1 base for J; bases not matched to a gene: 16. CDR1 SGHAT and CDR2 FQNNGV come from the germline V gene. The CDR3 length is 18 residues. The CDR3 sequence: CASSPSGTDEGPQETQYF. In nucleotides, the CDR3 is TGTGCCAGCAGCCCTAGCGGAACTGACGAGGGACCCCAAGAGACCCAGTACTTC.

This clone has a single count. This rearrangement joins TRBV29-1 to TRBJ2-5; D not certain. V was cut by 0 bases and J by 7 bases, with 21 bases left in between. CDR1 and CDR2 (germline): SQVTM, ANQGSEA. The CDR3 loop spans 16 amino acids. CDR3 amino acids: CSVEDLNSNPPGTQYF. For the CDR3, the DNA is TGCAGCGTTGAAGATCTTAACTCAAACCCCCCTGGGACCCAGTACTTC.

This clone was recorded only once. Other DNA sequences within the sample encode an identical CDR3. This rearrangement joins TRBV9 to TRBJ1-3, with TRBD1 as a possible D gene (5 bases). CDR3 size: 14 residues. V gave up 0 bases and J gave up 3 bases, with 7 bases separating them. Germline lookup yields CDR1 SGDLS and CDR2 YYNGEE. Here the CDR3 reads CASSVGGNGNTIYF. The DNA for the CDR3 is TGTGCCAGCAGCGTAGGGGGGAATGGAAACACCATATATTTT.

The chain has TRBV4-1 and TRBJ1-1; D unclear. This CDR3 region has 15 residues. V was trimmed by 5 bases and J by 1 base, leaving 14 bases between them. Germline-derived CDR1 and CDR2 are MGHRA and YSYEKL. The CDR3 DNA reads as TGCGCCAGCAGCTCTCAGTGGCAGGCGAACACTGAAGCTTTCTTT. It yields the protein CASSSQWQANTEAFF.

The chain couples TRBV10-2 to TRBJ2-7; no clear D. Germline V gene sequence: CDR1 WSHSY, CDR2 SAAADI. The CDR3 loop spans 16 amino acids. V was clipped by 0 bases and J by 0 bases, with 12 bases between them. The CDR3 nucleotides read TGCGCCAGCAGTGAGTCGATGGCTACCATCTCCTACGAGCAGTACTTC. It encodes CASSESMATISYEQYF.

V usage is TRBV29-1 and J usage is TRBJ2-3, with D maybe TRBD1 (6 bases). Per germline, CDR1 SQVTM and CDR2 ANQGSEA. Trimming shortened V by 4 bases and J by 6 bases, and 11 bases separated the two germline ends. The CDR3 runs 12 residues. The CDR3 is CSVVQGSDTQYF. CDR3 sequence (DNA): TGCAGCGTTGTACAGGGTTCGGATACGCAGTATTTT.

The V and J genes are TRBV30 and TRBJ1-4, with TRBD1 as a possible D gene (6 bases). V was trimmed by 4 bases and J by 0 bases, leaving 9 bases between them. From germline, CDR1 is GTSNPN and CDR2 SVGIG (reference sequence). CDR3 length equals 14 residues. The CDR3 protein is CAWTGAPTNEKLFF. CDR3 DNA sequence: TGTGCCTGGACAGGGGCTCCAACTAATGAAAAACTGTTTTTT.

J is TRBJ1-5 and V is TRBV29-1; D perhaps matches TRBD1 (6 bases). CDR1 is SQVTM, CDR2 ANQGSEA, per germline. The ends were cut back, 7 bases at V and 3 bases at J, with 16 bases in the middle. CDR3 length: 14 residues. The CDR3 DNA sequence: TGCAGCGACATAAGGACAGTTACCAATCAGCCCCAGCATTTT. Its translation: CSDIRTVTNQPQHF.

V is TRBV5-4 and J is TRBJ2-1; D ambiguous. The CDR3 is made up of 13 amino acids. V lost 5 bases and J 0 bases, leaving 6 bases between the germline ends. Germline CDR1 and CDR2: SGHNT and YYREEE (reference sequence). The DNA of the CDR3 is TGTGCCAGCAGGGATTTCTCCTACAATGAGCAGTTCTTC. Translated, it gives CASRDFSYNEQFF. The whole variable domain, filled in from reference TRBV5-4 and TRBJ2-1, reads ETGVTQSPTHLIKTRGQQVTLRCSSQSGHNTVSWYQQALGQGPQFIFQYYREEENGRGNFPPRFSGLQFPNYSSELNVNALELDDSALYLCASRDFSYNEQFFGPGTRLTVL.

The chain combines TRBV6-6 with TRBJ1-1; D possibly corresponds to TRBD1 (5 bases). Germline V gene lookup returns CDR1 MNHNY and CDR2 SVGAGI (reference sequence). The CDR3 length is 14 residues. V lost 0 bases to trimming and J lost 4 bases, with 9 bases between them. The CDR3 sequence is CASSYSNGGTEAFF. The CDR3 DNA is TGTGCCAGCAGTTACTCGAACGGGGGCACTGAAGCTTTCTTT.

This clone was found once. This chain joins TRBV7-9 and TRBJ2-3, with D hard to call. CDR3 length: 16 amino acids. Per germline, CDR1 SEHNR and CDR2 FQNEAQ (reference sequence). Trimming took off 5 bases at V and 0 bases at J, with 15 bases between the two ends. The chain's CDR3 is CASSVMADGSTDTQYF. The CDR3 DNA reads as TGTGCCAGCAGCGTGATGGCCGACGGAAGCACAGATACGCAGTATTTT.

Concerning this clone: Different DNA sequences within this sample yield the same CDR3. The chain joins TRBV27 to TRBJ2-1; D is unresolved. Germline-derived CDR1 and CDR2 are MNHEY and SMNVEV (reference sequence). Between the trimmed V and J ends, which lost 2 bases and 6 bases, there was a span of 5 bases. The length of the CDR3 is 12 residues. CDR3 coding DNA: TGTGCCAGCAGTTTAGTCGGCAATGAGCAGTTCTTC. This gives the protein CASSLVGNEQFF.

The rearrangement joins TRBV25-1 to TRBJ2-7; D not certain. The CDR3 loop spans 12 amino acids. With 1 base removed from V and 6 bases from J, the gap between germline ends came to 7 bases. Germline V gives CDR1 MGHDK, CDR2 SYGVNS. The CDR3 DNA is TGTGCCAGCAGTGAATTTCTCGGCGAGCAGTACTTC. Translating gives CASSEFLGEQYF.

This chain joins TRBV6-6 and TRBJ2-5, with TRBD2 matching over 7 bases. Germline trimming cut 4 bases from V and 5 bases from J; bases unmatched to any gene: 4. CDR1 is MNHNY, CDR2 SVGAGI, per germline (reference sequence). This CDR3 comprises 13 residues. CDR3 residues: CASSFGTMETQYF. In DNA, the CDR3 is TGTGCCAGCAGTTTCGGGACTATGGAGACCCAGTACTTC.

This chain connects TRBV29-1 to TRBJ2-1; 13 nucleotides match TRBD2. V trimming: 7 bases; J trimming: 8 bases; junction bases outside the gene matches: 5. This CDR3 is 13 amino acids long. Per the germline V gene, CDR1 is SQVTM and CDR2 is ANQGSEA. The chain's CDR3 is CSGLAGGPHEQFF. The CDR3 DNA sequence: TGCAGCGGACTAGCGGGAGGCCCCCATGAGCAGTTCTTC.

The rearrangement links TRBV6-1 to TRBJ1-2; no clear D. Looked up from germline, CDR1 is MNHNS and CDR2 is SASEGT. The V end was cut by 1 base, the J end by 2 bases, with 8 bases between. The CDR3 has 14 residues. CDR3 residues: CASSEVVGNYGYTF. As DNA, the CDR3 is TGTGCCAGCAGTGAAGTCGTAGGGAACTATGGCTACACCTTC.

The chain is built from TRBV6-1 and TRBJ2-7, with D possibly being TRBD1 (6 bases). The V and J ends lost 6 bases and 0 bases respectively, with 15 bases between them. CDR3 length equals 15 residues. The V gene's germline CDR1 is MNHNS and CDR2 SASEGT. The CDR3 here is CASRVTGLGSYEQYF. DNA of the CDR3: TGTGCCAGCAGGGTTACAGGGTTGGGCTCCTACGAGCAGTACTTC.

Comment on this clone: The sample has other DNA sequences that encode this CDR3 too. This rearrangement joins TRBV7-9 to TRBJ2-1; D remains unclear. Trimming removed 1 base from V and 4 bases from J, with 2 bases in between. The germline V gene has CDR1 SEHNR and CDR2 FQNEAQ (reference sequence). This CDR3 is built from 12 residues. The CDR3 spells CASSLGYNEQFF. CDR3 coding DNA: TGTGCCAGCAGCTTAGGATACAATGAGCAGTTCTTC. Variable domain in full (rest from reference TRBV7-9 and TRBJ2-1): DTGVSQNPRHKITKRGQNVTFRCDPISEHNRLYWYRQTLGQGPEFLTYFQNEAQLEKSRLLSDRFSAERPKGSFSTLEIQRTEQGDSAMYLCASSLGYNEQFFGPGTRLTVL.

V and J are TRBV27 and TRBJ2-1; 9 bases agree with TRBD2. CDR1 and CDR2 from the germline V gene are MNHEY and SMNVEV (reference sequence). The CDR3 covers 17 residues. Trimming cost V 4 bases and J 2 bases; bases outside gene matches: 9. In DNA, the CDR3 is TGTGCCAGCAGTTGGATTACGACTAGCGGACCCTACAATGAGCAGTTCTTC. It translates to CASSWITTSGPYNEQFF.

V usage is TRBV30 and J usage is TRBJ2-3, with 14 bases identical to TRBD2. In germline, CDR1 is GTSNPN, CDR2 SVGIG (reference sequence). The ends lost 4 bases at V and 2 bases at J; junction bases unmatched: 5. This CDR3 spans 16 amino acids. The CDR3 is CAWTLGLAGATDTQYF. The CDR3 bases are TGTGCCTGGACTTTGGGACTAGCGGGAGCCACAGATACGCAGTATTTT.

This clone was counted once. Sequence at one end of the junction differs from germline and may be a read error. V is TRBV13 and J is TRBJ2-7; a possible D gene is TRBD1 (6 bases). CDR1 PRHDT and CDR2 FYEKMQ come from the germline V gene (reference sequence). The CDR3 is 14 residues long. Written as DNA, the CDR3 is TGTGCCAGCAGCGTAGGGGACAAATCCTACGAGCAGTACTTC. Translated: CASSVGDKSYEQYF. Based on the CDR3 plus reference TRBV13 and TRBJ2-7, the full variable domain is AAGVIQSPRHLIKEKRETATLKCYPIPRHDTVYWYQQGPGQDPQFLISFYEKMQSDKGSIPDRFSAQQFSDYHSELNMSSLELGDSALYFCASSVGDKSYEQYFGPGTRLTVT.

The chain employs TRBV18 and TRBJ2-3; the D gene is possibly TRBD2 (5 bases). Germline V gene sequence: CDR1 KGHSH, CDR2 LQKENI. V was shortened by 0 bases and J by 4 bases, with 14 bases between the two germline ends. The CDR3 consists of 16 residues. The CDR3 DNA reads TGTGCCAGCTCACCACCGGAGTCAGCGGAGCCAGATACGCAGTATTTT. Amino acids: CASSPPESAEPDTQYF.

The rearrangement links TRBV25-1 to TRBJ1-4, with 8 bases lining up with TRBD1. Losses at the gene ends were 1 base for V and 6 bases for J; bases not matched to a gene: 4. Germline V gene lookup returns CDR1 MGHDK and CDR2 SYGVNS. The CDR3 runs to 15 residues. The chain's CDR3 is CASSEWVGQDEKLFF. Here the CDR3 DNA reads TGTGCCAGCAGTGAATGGGTGGGACAGGATGAAAAACTGTTTTTT. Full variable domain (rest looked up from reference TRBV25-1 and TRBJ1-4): EADIYQTPRYLVIGTGKKITLECSQTMGHDKMYWYQQDPGMELHLIHYSYGVNSTEKGDLSSESTVSRIRTEHFPLTLESARPSHTSQYLCASSEWVGQDEKLFFGSGTQLSVL.

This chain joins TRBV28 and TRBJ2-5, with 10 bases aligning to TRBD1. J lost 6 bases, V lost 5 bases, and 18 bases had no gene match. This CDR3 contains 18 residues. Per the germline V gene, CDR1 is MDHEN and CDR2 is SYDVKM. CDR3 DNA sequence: TGTGCCAGCAGTCATCTATTCTCCGGGACAGGGGTCCGGAAGACCCAGTACTTC. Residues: CASSHLFSGTGVRKTQYF.

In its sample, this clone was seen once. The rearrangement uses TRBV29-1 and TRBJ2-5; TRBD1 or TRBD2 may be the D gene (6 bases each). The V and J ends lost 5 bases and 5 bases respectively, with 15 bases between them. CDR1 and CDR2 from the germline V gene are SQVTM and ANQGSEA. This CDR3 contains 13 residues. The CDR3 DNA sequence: TGCAGCGTTAATGGGGGGCTCGAGGAGACCCAGTACTTC. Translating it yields CSVNGGLEETQYF.